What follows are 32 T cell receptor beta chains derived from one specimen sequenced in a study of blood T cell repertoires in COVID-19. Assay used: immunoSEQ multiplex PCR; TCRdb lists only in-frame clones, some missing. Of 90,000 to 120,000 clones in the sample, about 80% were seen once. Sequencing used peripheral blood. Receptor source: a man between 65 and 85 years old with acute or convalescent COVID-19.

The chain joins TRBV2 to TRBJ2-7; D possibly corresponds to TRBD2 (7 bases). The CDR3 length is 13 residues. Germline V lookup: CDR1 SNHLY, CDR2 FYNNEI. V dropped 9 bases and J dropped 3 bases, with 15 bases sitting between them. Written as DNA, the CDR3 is TGTGCCAGGGGGGGGCAGGGAGGCTACGAGCAGTACTTC. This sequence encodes CARGGQGGYEQYF.

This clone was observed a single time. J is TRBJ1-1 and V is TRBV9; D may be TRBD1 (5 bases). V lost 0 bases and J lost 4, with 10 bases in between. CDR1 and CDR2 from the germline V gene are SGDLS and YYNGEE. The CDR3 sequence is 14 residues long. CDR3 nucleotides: TGTGCCAGCAGCGTAGCGGGGGTTTCCACTGAAGCTTTCTTT. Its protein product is CASSVAGVSTEAFF.

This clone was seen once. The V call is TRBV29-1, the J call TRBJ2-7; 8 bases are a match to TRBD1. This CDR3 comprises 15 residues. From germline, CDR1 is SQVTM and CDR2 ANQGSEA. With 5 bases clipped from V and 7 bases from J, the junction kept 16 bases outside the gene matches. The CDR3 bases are TGCAGCGTTAATCTTCGGACAGGGATGGTTTGGGAGCAGTACTTC. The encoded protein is CSVNLRTGMVWEQYF.

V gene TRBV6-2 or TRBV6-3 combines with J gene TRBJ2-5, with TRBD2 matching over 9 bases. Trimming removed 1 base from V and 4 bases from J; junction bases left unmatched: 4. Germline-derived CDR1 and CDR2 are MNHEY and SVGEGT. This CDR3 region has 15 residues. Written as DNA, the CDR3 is TGTGCCAGCAGTTACTTAGGTAGCGGGGGAGAGACCCAGTACTTC. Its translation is CASSYLGSGGETQYF.

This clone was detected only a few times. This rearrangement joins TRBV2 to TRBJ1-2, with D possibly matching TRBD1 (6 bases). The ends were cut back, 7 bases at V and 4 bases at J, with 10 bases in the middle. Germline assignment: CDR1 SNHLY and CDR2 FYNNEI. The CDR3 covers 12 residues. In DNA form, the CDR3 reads TGTGCCAGCAAAGGGGGGGTCTATGGCTACACCTTC. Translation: CASKGGVYGYTF.

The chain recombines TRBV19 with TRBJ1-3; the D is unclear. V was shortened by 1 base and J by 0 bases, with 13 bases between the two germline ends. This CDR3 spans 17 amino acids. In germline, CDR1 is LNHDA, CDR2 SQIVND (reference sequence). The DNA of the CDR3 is TGTGCCAGTAGTATAGGCGGCTGGCGGAGCTCTGGAAACACCATATATTTT. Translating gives CASSIGGWRSSGNTIYF.

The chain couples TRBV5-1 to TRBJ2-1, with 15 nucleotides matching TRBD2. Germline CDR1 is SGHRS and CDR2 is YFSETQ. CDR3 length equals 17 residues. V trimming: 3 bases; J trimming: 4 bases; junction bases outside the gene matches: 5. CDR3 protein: CASSSGLAGGPYNEQFF. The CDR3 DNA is TGCGCCAGCAGCTCGGGACTAGCGGGGGGCCCATACAATGAGCAGTTCTTC. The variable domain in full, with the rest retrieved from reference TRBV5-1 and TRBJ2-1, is KAGVTQTPRYLIKTRGQQVTLSCSPISGHRSVSWYQQTPGQGLQFLFEYFSETQRNKGNFPGRFSGRQFSNSRSEMNVSTLELGDSALYLCASSSGLAGGPYNEQFFGPGTRLTVL.

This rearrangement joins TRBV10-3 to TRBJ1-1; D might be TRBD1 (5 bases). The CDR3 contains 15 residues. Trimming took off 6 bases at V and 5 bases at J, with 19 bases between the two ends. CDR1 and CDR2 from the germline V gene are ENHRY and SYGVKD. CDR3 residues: CAIRNDQGDGTEAFF. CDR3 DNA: TGTGCCATCAGGAACGATCAGGGCGATGGGACTGAAGCTTTCTTT.

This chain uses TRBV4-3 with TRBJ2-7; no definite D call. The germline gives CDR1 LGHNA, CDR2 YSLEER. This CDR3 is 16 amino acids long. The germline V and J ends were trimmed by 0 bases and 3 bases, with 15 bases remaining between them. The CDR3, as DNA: TGCGCCAGCAGCCAAGATACACAGAATATGGACTACGAGCAGTACTTC. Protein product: CASSQDTQNMDYEQYF.

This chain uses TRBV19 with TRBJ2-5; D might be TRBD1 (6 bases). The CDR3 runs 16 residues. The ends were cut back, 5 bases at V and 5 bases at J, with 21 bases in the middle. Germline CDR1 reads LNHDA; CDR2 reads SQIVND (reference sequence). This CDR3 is CASSVGTSGSLETQYF. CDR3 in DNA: TGTGCCAGTAGTGTCGGGACATCGGGATCTTTGGAGACCCAGTACTTC.

This chain's CDR3 is CASSLSRGLAGDNEQFF. The CDR3 coding sequence is TGTGCCAGCAGCTTATCCCGCGGACTAGCGGGGGACAATGAGCAGTTCTTC. V gene TRBV7-9 combines with J gene TRBJ2-1; TRBD2 aligns across 13 bases. Germline V CDR1 and CDR2: SEHNR, FQNEAQ (reference sequence). J gave up 5 bases and V 2 bases, and 6 bases lay outside the gene matches. The CDR3 covers 17 residues.

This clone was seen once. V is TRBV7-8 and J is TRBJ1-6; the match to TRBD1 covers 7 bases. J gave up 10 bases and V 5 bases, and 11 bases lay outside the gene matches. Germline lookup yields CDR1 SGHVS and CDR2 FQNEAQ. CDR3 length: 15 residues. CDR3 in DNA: TGTGCCAGCAGCCCAAAGACAGGGAGTGGGTCACCCCTCCACTTT. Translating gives CASSPKTGSGSPLHF.

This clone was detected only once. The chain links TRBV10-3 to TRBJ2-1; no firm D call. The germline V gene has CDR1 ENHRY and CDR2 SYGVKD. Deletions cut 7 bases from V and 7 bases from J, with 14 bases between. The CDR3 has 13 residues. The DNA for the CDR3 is TGTGCCATCACTCCCGTCGGTGTTAATGAGCAGTTCTTC. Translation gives CAITPVGVNEQFF.

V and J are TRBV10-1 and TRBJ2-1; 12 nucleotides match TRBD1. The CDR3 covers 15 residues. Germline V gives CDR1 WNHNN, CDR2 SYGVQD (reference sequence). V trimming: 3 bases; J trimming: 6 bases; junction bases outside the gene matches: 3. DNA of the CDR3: TGCGCCAGCAGTGACGGGACAGGGGGCCTCAATGAGCAGTTCTTC. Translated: CASSDGTGGLNEQFF.

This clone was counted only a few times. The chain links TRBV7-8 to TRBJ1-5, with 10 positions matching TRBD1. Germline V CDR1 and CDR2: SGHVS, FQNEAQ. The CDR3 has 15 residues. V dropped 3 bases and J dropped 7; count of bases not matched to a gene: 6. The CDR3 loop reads CASSFGTGVGQPQHF. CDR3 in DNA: TGTGCCAGCAGCTTTGGGACAGGGGTTGGACAGCCCCAGCATTTT.

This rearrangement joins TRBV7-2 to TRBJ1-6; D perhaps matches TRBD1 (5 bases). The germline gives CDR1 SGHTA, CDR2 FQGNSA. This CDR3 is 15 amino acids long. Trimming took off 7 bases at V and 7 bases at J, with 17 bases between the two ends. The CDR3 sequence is CASNFGGTVNSPLHF. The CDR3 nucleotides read TGTGCCAGCAACTTTGGCGGGACGGTAAATTCACCCCTCCACTTT.

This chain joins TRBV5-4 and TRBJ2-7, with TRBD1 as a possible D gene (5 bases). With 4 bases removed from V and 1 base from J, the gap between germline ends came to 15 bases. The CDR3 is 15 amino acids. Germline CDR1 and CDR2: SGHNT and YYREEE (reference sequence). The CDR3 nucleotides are TGTGCCAGCAGCGAAGGTAATCCAGGGTCCTACGAGCAGTACTTC. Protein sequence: CASSEGNPGSYEQYF.

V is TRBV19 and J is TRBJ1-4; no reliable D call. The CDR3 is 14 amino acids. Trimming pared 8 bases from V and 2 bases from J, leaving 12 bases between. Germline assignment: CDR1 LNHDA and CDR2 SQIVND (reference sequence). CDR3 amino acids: CASGPAWTNEKLFF. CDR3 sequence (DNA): TGTGCCAGTGGTCCCGCGTGGACTAATGAAAAACTGTTTTTT.

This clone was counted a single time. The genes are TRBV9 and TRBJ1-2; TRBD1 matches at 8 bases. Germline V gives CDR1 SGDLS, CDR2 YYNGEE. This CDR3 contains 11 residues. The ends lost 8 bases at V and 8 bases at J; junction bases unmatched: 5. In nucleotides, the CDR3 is TGTGCCAGTGACAGGGGCCTCGGCTACACCTTC. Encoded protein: CASDRGLGYTF. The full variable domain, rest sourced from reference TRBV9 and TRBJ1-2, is DSGVTQTPKHLITATGQRVTLRCSPRSGDLSVYWYQQSLDQGLQFLIQYYNGEERAKGNILERFSAQQFPDLHSELNLSSLELGDSALYFCASDRGLGYTFGSGTRLTVV.

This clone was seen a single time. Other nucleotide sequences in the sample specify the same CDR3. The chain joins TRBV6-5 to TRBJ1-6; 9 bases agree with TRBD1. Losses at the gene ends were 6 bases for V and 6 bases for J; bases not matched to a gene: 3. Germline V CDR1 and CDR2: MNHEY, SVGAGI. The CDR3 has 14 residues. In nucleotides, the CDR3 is TGTGCCAGCAGGACGGGACAGGGTAATTCACCCCTCCACTTT. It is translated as CASRTGQGNSPLHF.

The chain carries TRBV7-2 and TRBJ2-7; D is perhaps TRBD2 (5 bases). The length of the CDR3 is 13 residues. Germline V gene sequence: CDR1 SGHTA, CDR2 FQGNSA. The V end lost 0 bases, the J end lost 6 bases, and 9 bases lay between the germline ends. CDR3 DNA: TGTGCCAGCAGCTTAGCCGGGGTTAGCGAGCAGTACTTC. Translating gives CASSLAGVSEQYF.

CDR3 sequence: CASSLAPSGGIYEQYF. DNA of the CDR3: TGTGCCAGCAGCTTAGCCCCTAGCGGGGGTATCTACGAGCAGTACTTC. This sequence joins TRBV7-8 and TRBJ2-7; 10 bases agree with TRBD2. Germline V CDR1 and CDR2: SGHVS, FQNEAQ. V was clipped by 0 bases and J by 3 bases; unmatched bases: 5. The CDR3 runs to 16 residues.

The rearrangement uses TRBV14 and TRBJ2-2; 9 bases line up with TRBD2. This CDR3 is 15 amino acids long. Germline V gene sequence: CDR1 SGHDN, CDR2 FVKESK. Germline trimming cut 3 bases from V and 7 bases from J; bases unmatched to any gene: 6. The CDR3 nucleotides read TGTGCCAGCAGCCAGCGGGGGGGCCCAGGCGGGGAGCTGTTTTTT. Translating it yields CASSQRGGPGGELFF.

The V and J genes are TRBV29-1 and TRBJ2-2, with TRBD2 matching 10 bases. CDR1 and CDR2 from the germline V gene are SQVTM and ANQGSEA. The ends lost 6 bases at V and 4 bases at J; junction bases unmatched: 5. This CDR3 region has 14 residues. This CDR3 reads CSVSGTSVTGELFF. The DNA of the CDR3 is TGCAGCGTCTCCGGGACTAGCGTCACCGGGGAGCTGTTTTTT.

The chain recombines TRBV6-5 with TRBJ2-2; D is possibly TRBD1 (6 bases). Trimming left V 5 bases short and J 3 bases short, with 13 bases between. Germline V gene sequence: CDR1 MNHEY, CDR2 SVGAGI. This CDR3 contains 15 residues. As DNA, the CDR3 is TGTGCCAGCAGTCGGCCAGGGGACGACACCGGGGAGCTGTTTTTT. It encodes CASSRPGDDTGELFF.

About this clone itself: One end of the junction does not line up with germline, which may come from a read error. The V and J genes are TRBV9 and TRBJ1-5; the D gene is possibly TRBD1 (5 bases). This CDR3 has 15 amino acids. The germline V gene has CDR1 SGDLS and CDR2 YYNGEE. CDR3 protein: CASSVERDSKQPQHF. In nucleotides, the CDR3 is TGTGCCAGCAGCGTAGAACGAGACAGCAAACAGCCCCAGCATTTT.

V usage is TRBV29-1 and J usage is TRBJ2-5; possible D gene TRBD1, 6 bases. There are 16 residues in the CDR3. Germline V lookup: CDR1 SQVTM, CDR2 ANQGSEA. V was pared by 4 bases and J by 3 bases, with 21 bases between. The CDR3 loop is CSVVGVGGISEETQYF. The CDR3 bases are TGCAGCGTTGTTGGGGTTGGGGGCATAAGTGAAGAGACCCAGTACTTC. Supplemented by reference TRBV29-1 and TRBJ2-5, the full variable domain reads SAVISQKPSRDICQRGTSLTIQCQVDSQVTMMFWYRQQPGQSLTLIATANQGSEATYESGFVIDKFPISRPNLTFSTLTVSNMSPEDSSIYLCSVVGVGGISEETQYFGPGTRLLVL.

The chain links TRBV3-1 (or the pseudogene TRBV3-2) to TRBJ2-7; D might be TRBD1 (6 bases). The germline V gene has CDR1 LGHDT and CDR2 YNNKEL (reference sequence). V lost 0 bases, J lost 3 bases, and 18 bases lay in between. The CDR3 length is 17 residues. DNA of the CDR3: TGTGCCAGCAGCCAAGAAAGACCTAAGGACAGAGTCTACGAGCAGTACTTC. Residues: CASSQERPKDRVYEQYF.

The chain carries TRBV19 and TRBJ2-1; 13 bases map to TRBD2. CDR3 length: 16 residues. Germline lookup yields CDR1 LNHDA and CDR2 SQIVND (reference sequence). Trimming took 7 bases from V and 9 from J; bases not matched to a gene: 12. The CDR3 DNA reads TGTGCCAGTACGAGAATCGGACTAGCGGGGGTAGGTGAGCAGTTCTTC. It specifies CASTRIGLAGVGEQFF.

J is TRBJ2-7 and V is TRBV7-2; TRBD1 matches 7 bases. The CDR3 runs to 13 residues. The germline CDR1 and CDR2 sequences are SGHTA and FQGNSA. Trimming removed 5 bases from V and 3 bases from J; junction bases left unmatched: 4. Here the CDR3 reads CASSTRQGYEQYF. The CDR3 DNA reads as TGTGCCAGCAGCACCAGACAGGGCTACGAGCAGTACTTC. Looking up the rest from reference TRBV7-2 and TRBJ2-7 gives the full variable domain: GAGVSQSPSNKVTEKGKDVELRCDPISGHTALYWYRQSLGQGLEFLIYFQGNSAPDKSGLPSDRFSAERTGGSVSTLTIQRTQQEDSAVYLCASSTRQGYEQYFGPGTRLTVT.

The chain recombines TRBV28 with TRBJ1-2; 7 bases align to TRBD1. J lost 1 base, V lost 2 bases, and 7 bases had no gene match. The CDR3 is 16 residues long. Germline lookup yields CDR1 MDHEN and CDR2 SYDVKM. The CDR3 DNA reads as TGTGCCAGCAGTTTAGGTACAGGGGCTGTTAACTATGGCTACACCTTC. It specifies CASSLGTGAVNYGYTF.

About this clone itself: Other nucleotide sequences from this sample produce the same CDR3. CDR3 in DNA: TGCGCCAGCAGCTTGGGACAGGCGAACACTGAAGCTTTCTTT. Protein sequence: CASSLGQANTEAFF. The chain employs TRBV5-1 and TRBJ1-1, with D possibly being TRBD1 (6 bases). The CDR3 is 14 amino acids. With 0 bases removed from V and 1 base from J, the gap between germline ends came to 7 bases. CDR1 is SGHRS, CDR2 YFSETQ, per germline. Complete variable domain (other parts from reference TRBV5-1 and TRBJ1-1): KAGVTQTPRYLIKTRGQQVTLSCSPISGHRSVSWYQQTPGQGLQFLFEYFSETQRNKGNFPGRFSGRQFSNSRSEMNVSTLELGDSALYLCASSLGQANTEAFFGQGTRLTVV.